These 14 T cell receptor beta chains came from one sample sequenced in a study of blood T cell repertoires in COVID-19. Repertoires were generated with immunoSEQ multiplex PCR, while TCRdb's copy carries only in-frame clones and drops some. The table lists fewer than 90,000 clones, 80% of them singletons. The sequenced sample consisted of peripheral blood. These receptors were obtained from a woman aged 80 or older with acute or convalescent COVID-19.

The CDR3 sequence is CASSYLAGELYQETQYF. Here the CDR3 DNA reads TGTGCCAGCAGTTACCTAGCGGGGGAATTGTACCAAGAGACCCAGTACTTC. The rearrangement links TRBV6-2 or TRBV6-3 to TRBJ2-5; 10 nucleotides line up with TRBD2. The CDR3 has 17 amino acids. Per the germline V gene, CDR1 is MNHEY and CDR2 is SVGEGT. V lost 2 bases, J lost 0 bases, and 6 bases stayed unmatched.

The gene calls are TRBV6-6 and TRBJ2-5; maybe TRBD1 (6 bases). V was pared by 4 bases and J by 3 bases, with 12 bases between. This CDR3 is 14 amino acids long. Germline V lookup: CDR1 MNHNY, CDR2 SVGAGI (reference sequence). CDR3: CASSFRDTKETQYF. The CDR3 nucleotides are TGTGCCAGCAGTTTCCGGGACACCAAAGAGACCCAGTACTTC.

The gene calls are TRBV9 and TRBJ1-1; no firm D call. The CDR3 has 15 residues. V shed 4 bases and J shed 8 bases, with 21 bases lying between them. Germline V gene data show CDR1 as SGDLS and CDR2 as YYNGEE. In nucleotides, the CDR3 is TGTGCCAGCAGCCCGAGCCCGGCACACGAGGCCGAAGCTTTCTTT. Translation: CASSPSPAHEAEAFF.

The CDR3 loop reads CASRRRDRLNTEAFF. In DNA form, the CDR3 reads TGTGCCAGCAGACGCCGGGACAGACTGAACACTGAAGCTTTCTTT. The chain is built from TRBV5-4 and TRBJ1-1, with 7 bases that match TRBD1. The germline V gene encodes CDR1 SGHNT and CDR2 YYREEE (reference sequence). The junction had 7 bases not matched to a gene; V was cut back by 5 bases and J by 0 bases. This CDR3 is built from 15 residues.

The CDR3 sequence: CASSPPIGVTYNEQFF. The CDR3 nucleotides are TGTGCCAGCTCACCACCGATAGGGGTAACCTACAATGAGCAGTTCTTC. The gene calls are TRBV18 and TRBJ2-1, with a weak D call TRBD1 (5 bases). Trimming left V 0 bases short and J 2 bases short, with 11 bases between. Per germline, CDR1 KGHSH and CDR2 LQKENI. This CDR3 spans 16 amino acids.

The genes are TRBV7-9 and TRBJ1-5, with unresolved D. The CDR3 sequence is 13 residues long. Trimming left V 1 base short and J 7 bases short, with 8 bases between. From germline, CDR1 is SEHNR and CDR2 FQNEAQ (reference sequence). The CDR3 loop is CASSLGSGQPQHF. As DNA, the CDR3 is TGTGCCAGCAGCTTAGGGTCGGGGCAGCCCCAGCATTTT.

This clone appeared once. The rearrangement joins TRBV7-9 to TRBJ2-3; unclear D gene. V was cut by 3 bases and J by 4 bases, with 5 bases left in between. This CDR3 is built from 12 residues. CDR1 SEHNR and CDR2 FQNEAQ come from the germline V gene (reference sequence). CDR3 nucleotides: TGTGCCAGCAGCTTTCTTTCAGATACGCAGTATTTT. Its translation is CASSFLSDTQYF.

The J gene is TRBJ1-2, the V gene TRBV5-1; 9 bases align to TRBD1. The CDR3 length is 17 residues. The V and J ends lost 4 bases and 0 bases, in that order; junction bases with no gene match: 10. Germline CDR1 reads SGHRS; CDR2 reads YFSETQ. CDR3 sequence (DNA): TGCGCCAGCAGCCCTGGACAGGGGAGTTTTTCTAACTATGGCTACACCTTC. This encodes CASSPGQGSFSNYGYTF.

The V call is TRBV5-1, the J call TRBJ2-3; TRBD2 agrees at 8 bases. The CDR3 length is 16 residues. The V and J ends lost 0 bases and 0 bases, in that order; junction bases with no gene match: 3. The germline CDR1 and CDR2 sequences are SGHRS and YFSETQ. The CDR3 protein is CASSLEAGVSTDTQYF. The CDR3 nucleotides are TGCGCCAGCAGCTTGGAAGCGGGAGTGAGCACAGATACGCAGTATTTT.

CDR3: CASSQAGSSYNEQFF. The CDR3 DNA follows: TGCGCCAGCAGCCAAGCGGGCAGCTCCTACAATGAGCAGTTCTTC. The J gene is TRBJ2-1, the V gene TRBV5-1; weak D call: TRBD2 (6 bases). This CDR3 has 15 amino acids. Germline CDR1 is SGHRS and CDR2 is YFSETQ. V lost 4 bases and J 0 bases, leaving 11 bases between the germline ends.

This clone was seen only a few times. The genes are TRBV29-1 and TRBJ2-5; D remains unclear. The CDR3 runs to 13 residues. Trimming took 4 bases from V and 2 from J, leaving 11 bases between them. Per germline, CDR1 SQVTM and CDR2 ANQGSEA. The CDR3 loop reads CSVAVADQETQYF. CDR3 nucleotide sequence: TGCAGCGTTGCGGTCGCGGATCAAGAGACCCAGTACTTC.

V is TRBV5-5 and J is TRBJ1-1; the D is unclear. V was pared by 2 bases and J by 1 base, with 9 bases between. In germline, CDR1 is SGHKS, CDR2 YYEKEE (reference sequence). The CDR3 is 14 amino acids. The CDR3 coding sequence is TGTGCCAGCAGCTTTTATTCCTCGAACACTGAAGCTTTCTTT. It encodes CASSFYSSNTEAFF.

The genes are TRBV18 and TRBJ1-2; D unclear. Germline lookup yields CDR1 KGHSH and CDR2 LQKENI. V lost 3 bases and J lost 6, with 14 bases in between. This CDR3 has 14 amino acids. The CDR3 loop reads CASSPPVEVDGYTF. CDR3 bases: TGTGCCAGCTCACCTCCAGTGGAGGTCGATGGCTACACCTTC.

The chain employs TRBV5-4 and TRBJ1-4; a possible D gene is TRBD1 (5 bases). The germline V gene has CDR1 SGHNT and CDR2 YYREEE (reference sequence). The CDR3 spans 16 residues. V dropped 7 bases and J dropped 0 bases, with 16 bases sitting between them. For the CDR3, the DNA is TGTGCCAGCCAATCCGCGGGGGACCCAACTAATGAAAAACTGTTTTTT. This translates into CASQSAGDPTNEKLFF.